The clone carrying this TCR beta chain was detected ten times or more. The trim removed 5 bases at V and 2 bases at J, leaving 15 bases unmatched. Looked up from germline, CDR1 is KGHDR and CDR2 is SFDVKD. The CDR3 has 18 amino acids. This sample is drawn from a study of spatial heterogeneity in lung cancer. The time point was: blood at routine non-recurrence follow-up after resection. TCRdb re-analysed the 5' RACE reads in MiXCR, keeping a single row per CDR3 protein. The repertoire consists of under 150,000 distinct CDR3 sequences, with 10% to 13% occurring once and the leading ten covering 24%. The gene calls are TRBV24-1 and TRBJ2-3; TRBD2 agrees at 7 bases. The receptor was derived from a female donor with early-stage non-small cell lung cancer. Sequences were derived from PBMCs, sampled at follow-up. The CDR3 DNA follows: TGTGCCACCAGTGTTCGACCGTCCAGCGGGATTAACACAGATACGCAGTATTTT. It codes for CATSVRPSSGINTDTQYF.